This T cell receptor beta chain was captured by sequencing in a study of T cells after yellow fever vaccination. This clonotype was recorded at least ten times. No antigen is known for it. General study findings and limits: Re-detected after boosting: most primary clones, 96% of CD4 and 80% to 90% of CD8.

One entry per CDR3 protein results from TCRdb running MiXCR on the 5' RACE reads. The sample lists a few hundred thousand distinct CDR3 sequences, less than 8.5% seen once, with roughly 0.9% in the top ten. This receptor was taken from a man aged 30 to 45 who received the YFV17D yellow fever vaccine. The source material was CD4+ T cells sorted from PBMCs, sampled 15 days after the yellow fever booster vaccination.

In DNA, the CDR3 is TGCAGTGCCCACGGACTAGCGGGAGGAGGGGCAGATACGCAGTATTTT. Its translation is CSAHGLAGGGADTQYF. This chain uses TRBV20-1 with TRBJ2-3, with 14 bases lining up with TRBD2. V lost 6 bases, J lost 4 bases, and 9 bases stayed unmatched. The CDR3 extends over 16 amino acids. CDR1 and CDR2 from the germline V gene are DFQATT and SNEGSKA (reference sequence).